The 32 T cell receptor beta chains below come from one sample, sequenced in a study of PD-L1 blockade in urothelial cancer. Sequencing was performed with immunoSEQ multiplex PCR; in TCRdb, only in-frame clones are kept and a portion is missing. The sample lists over 45,000 clones; roughly 86% were seen once. The source material was PBMCs, sampled around atezolizumab (anti-PD-L1) treatment. Receptors were obtained from a middle-aged man with urothelial cancer.

This clone is large within its sample. The chain has TRBV7-2 and TRBJ2-7; 9 bases are shared with TRBD1. CDR1 SGHTA and CDR2 FQGNSA come from the germline V gene. This CDR3 region has 16 residues. Unmatched junction bases numbered 11, after V lost 3 bases and J lost 5 bases. DNA for the CDR3: TGTGCCAGCAGCTTTCAAGCCGGGACAGGGTTAAACGAGCAGTACTTC. Its protein is CASSFQAGTGLNEQYF.

This clone was found many times. The V gene is TRBV7-9, the J gene TRBJ2-2; 9 nucleotides match TRBD1. The CDR3 has 14 residues. Germline assignment: CDR1 SEHNR and CDR2 FQNEAQ (reference sequence). V lost 7 bases, J lost 7 bases, and 7 bases stayed unmatched. The CDR3 protein is CASTRDRVHGELFF. The CDR3 nucleotides are TGTGCCAGCACCCGGGACAGGGTGCACGGGGAGCTGTTTTTT. Full variable domain (rest looked up from reference TRBV7-9 and TRBJ2-2): DTGVSQNPRHKITKRGQNVTFRCDPISEHNRLYWYRQTLGQGPEFLTYFQNEAQLEKSRLLSDRFSAERPKGSFSTLEIQRTEQGDSAMYLCASTRDRVHGELFFGEGSRLTVL.

V is TRBV5-1 and J is TRBJ1-6; 9 positions agree with TRBD1. J gave up 10 bases and V 4 bases, and 6 bases lay outside the gene matches. Per germline, CDR1 SGHRS and CDR2 YFSETQ. This CDR3 has 14 residues. CDR3 sequence reads: CASSLGTGKSPLHF. CDR3 DNA: TGCGCCAGCAGCCTCGGGACAGGGAAGTCACCCCTCCACTTT. Full variable domain (missing parts from reference TRBV5-1 and TRBJ1-6): KAGVTQTPRYLIKTRGQQVTLSCSPISGHRSVSWYQQTPGQGLQFLFEYFSETQRNKGNFPGRFSGRQFSNSRSEMNVSTLELGDSALYLCASSLGTGKSPLHFGNGTRLTVT.

The CDR3 DNA reads TGTGCCAGCAGTCCCAGACTAGCGGGAGATGCAGATACGCAGTATTTT. It translates to CASSPRLAGDADTQYF. This rearrangement joins TRBV27 to TRBJ2-3, with TRBD2 matching 12 bases. Germline CDR1 is MNHEY and CDR2 is SMNVEV (reference sequence). The V segment lost 5 bases and the J segment 4 bases; nucleotides outside the gene matches: 7. This CDR3 comprises 16 residues.

This clone came up once. The chain links TRBV4-2 to TRBJ2-7; D unresolved. V lost 0 bases and J lost 1, with 10 bases in between. The CDR3 consists of 15 residues. Per the germline V gene, CDR1 is LGHNA and CDR2 is YNFKEQ. Here the CDR3 DNA reads TGTGCCAGCAGCCAAGAGATGTCGCGGTCCTACGAGCAGTACTTC. This translates into CASSQEMSRSYEQYF.

The chain uses TRBV27 and TRBJ2-1, with D tentatively TRBD1 (6 bases). Germline CDR1 MNHEY, CDR2 SMNVEV (reference sequence). This CDR3 has 14 amino acids. Trimming pared 6 bases from V and 8 bases from J, leaving 17 bases between. CDR3 nucleotide sequence: TGTGCCAGCAGGACAGGACGATACGGGGATGAGCAGTTCTTC. This translates into CASRTGRYGDEQFF.

J is TRBJ1-5 and V is TRBV10-3; TRBD1 is a possible D gene (6 bases). Germline lookup yields CDR1 ENHRY and CDR2 SYGVKD. The CDR3 covers 12 residues. The ends were cut back, 10 bases at V and 7 bases at J, with 14 bases in the middle. CDR3 amino acids: CASTLRGQPQHF. In nucleotides, the CDR3 is TGTGCCAGCACATTGAGGGGGCAGCCCCAGCATTTT.

This clone was seen a single time. V gene TRBV18 combines with J gene TRBJ1-1, with D possibly being TRBD1 (6 bases). CDR1 KGHSH and CDR2 LQKENI come from the germline V gene. The CDR3 runs 16 residues. Trimming took 6 bases from V and 0 from J, leaving 17 bases between them. CDR3 sequence (DNA): TGTGCCAGCTCCTCAACAGGGAAAGGGGTGAACACTGAAGCTTTCTTT. Translating gives CASSSTGKGVNTEAFF.

The genes are TRBV6-5 and TRBJ2-7; 8 positions match TRBD1. The CDR3 totals 15 residues. The germline gives CDR1 MNHEY, CDR2 SVGAGI. V shed 6 bases, J shed 0 bases, and the junction held 7 bases outside the gene matches. CDR3 in amino acids: CASRTDRASSYEQYF. DNA for the CDR3: TGTGCCAGCAGGACGGACAGGGCGAGCTCCTACGAGCAGTACTTC.

The chain couples TRBV7-2 to TRBJ1-2, with D possibly TRBD1 on 5 matching bases. CDR1 and CDR2 from the germline V gene are SGHTA and FQGNSA. The V end lost 3 bases, the J end lost 4 bases, and 15 bases lay between the germline ends. The CDR3 length is 15 residues. The CDR3 loop is CASSLGGIGTYGYTF. The CDR3 DNA sequence: TGTGCCAGCAGCTTGGGCGGGATTGGGACCTATGGCTACACCTTC.

J is TRBJ1-4 and V is TRBV6-1; D is unclear. Germline lookup yields CDR1 MNHNS and CDR2 SASEGT. Trimming stripped 3 bases from V and 5 bases from J, with 10 bases between. This CDR3 has 14 residues. CDR3 loop: CASSDGSGNEKLFF. The CDR3 DNA is TGTGCCAGCAGTGATGGGAGTGGGAATGAAAAACTGTTTTTT.

The chain joins TRBV6-5 to TRBJ2-7, with 7 bases lining up with TRBD1. V shed 6 bases and J 2 bases; nucleotides not matched to a gene: 10. The CDR3 has 15 residues. From germline, CDR1 is MNHEY and CDR2 SVGAGI. CDR3 amino acids: CASRSPTGSAYEQYF. CDR3 in DNA: TGTGCCAGCAGATCTCCGACAGGGTCTGCCTACGAGCAGTACTTC.

The genes are TRBV30 and TRBJ2-7; D perhaps matches TRBD2 (5 bases). Germline assignment: CDR1 GTSNPN and CDR2 SVGIG (reference sequence). The CDR3 loop spans 12 amino acids. V dropped 5 bases and J dropped 7 bases, with 15 bases sitting between them. The CDR3 loop reads CAWGGQGREQYF. In DNA, the CDR3 is TGTGCCTGGGGAGGTCAAGGGAGAGAGCAGTACTTC.

This chain links TRBV11-2 with TRBJ2-3, with D hard to call. Germline assignment: CDR1 SGHAT and CDR2 FQNNGV. V was clipped by 0 bases and J by 0 bases, with 13 bases between them. The length of the CDR3 is 17 residues. The CDR3 bases are TGTGCCAGCAGCTTAGAACTGACTGCTCCTAGCACAGATACGCAGTATTTT. It encodes CASSLELTAPSTDTQYF.

The chain combines TRBV5-1 with TRBJ2-3; the match to TRBD1 covers 9 bases. The CDR3 totals 15 residues. J was trimmed by 3 bases and V by 4 bases; bases with no gene match: 6. Germline CDR1 reads SGHRS; CDR2 reads YFSETQ. CDR3 amino acids: CASSTGQGGTDTQYF. As DNA, the CDR3 is TGCGCCAGCAGCACGGGACAGGGTGGAACAGATACGCAGTATTTT.

In this sample, this clone turned up once. V is TRBV14 and J is TRBJ2-5; TRBD2 agrees at 11 bases. The V segment lost 5 bases and the J segment 3 bases; nucleotides outside the gene matches: 5. CDR1 SGHDN and CDR2 FVKESK come from the germline V gene. The CDR3 is made up of 15 amino acids. CDR3 amino acids: CASSVTTSGEETQYF. DNA for the CDR3: TGTGCCAGCAGCGTTACGACTAGCGGGGAAGAGACCCAGTACTTC.

V is TRBV7-9 and J is TRBJ1-1; 7 bases match TRBD1. J was trimmed by 0 bases and V by 7 bases; bases with no gene match: 8. This CDR3 has 15 residues. Germline V gene data show CDR1 as SEHNR and CDR2 as FQNEAQ (reference sequence). The CDR3 region is CASINPGTVNTEAFF. CDR3 in DNA: TGTGCCAGCATCAACCCTGGGACAGTGAACACTGAAGCTTTCTTT.

The chain carries TRBV28 and TRBJ1-2; no clear D. Germline assignment: CDR1 MDHEN and CDR2 SYDVKM. V lost 0 bases and J lost 7, with 15 bases in between. The CDR3 loop spans 15 amino acids. The CDR3 DNA is TGTGCCAGCAGTTTATGGTCCTCGGCGGAGGTTGGCTACACCTTC. Amino acids: CASSLWSSAEVGYTF.

The CDR3 here is CAWSGTTTNEKLFF. DNA for the CDR3: TGTGCCTGGAGTGGGACAACAACTAATGAAAAACTGTTTTTT. The V call is TRBV30, the J call TRBJ1-4; maybe TRBD1 (5 bases). Germline assignment: CDR1 GTSNPN and CDR2 SVGIG (reference sequence). Deletions cut 1 base from V and 0 bases from J, with 6 bases between. The CDR3 totals 14 residues.

This chain connects TRBV5-4 to TRBJ2-5, with 12 nucleotides matching TRBD2. The CDR3 loop spans 16 amino acids. Germline CDR1 reads SGHNT; CDR2 reads YYREEE (reference sequence). The J segment lost 1 base and the V segment lost 4 bases, leaving 5 bases of the junction unmatched. CDR3 sequence reads: CASSSGLAGSQETQYF. The CDR3 coding sequence is TGTGCCAGCAGCAGCGGACTAGCGGGGTCCCAAGAGACCCAGTACTTC.

This clone has only a few counts. V usage is TRBV29-1 and J usage is TRBJ2-2, with 8 bases identical to TRBD1. CDR3 length equals 14 residues. The V gene's germline CDR1 is SQVTM and CDR2 ANQGSEA. Losses at the gene ends were 4 bases for V and 3 bases for J; bases not matched to a gene: 4. CDR3 bases: TGCAGCGTTGTACCAGGGGGCTACACCGGGGAGCTGTTTTTT. Translation gives CSVVPGGYTGELFF.

This chain links TRBV4-2 with TRBJ2-3, with TRBD1 matching 11 bases. Trimming cost V 4 bases and J 2 bases; bases outside gene matches: 5. Germline V gives CDR1 LGHNA, CDR2 YNFKEQ. This CDR3 has 16 amino acids. Written as DNA, the CDR3 is TGTGCCAGCAGCCCGAGGACAGGGGGCCCCACAGATACGCAGTATTTT. This encodes CASSPRTGGPTDTQYF.

This clone has a single count. The chain joins TRBV7-6 to TRBJ2-1; TRBD2 is a possible D gene (6 bases). V was clipped by 2 bases and J by 4 bases, with 15 bases between them. The CDR3 contains 16 residues. Germline V lookup: CDR1 SGHVS, CDR2 FNYEAQ. The CDR3, as DNA: TGTGCCAGCAGCTTAAAAGCAGCGGGTCTGTACAATGAGCAGTTCTTC. Amino acid sequence: CASSLKAAGLYNEQFF.

The chain couples TRBV10-1 to TRBJ2-1, with TRBD2 identical over 8 bases. The ends lost 0 bases at V and 7 bases at J; junction bases unmatched: 8. CDR1 and CDR2 from the germline V gene are WNHNN and SYGVQD (reference sequence). This CDR3 is built from 16 residues. For the CDR3, the DNA is TGCGCCAGCAGTGAGTCGCAGCGGGAGATTTGGAATGAGCAGTTCTTC. This codes for CASSESQREIWNEQFF.

The chain uses TRBV19 and TRBJ1-3, with D hard to call. CDR3 length: 12 amino acids. V was cut by 8 bases and J by 0 bases, with 5 bases left in between. Germline lookup yields CDR1 LNHDA and CDR2 SQIVND (reference sequence). CDR3 in DNA: TGTGCCAGTCTTAACTCTGGAAACACCATATATTTT. Translated: CASLNSGNTIYF.

This clone was seen once. V is TRBV6-5 and J is TRBJ2-7; tentative D call: TRBD2 (5 bases). This CDR3 is 14 amino acids long. Germline-derived CDR1 and CDR2 are MNHEY and SVGAGI. V lost 5 bases, J lost 1 base, and 12 bases lay in between. The CDR3 coding sequence is TGTGCCAGCAGTCCAACCCGGAGGTCCTACGAGCAGTACTTC. Encoded protein: CASSPTRRSYEQYF.

The chain joins TRBV25-1 to TRBJ1-2; D is possibly TRBD1 (5 bases). V shed 3 bases and J shed 8 bases, with 13 bases lying between them. The CDR3 contains 13 residues. The germline gives CDR1 MGHDK, CDR2 SYGVNS. The CDR3, as DNA: TGTGCCAGCAGTGATTTACAGGTCGAAGGCTACACCTTC. It specifies CASSDLQVEGYTF.

A note on this clone: The germline gene is not matched at one end of the junction; a read error may be the cause. The rearrangement links TRBV7-9 to TRBJ2-1; D is perhaps TRBD1 (5 bases). Looked up from germline, CDR1 is SEHNR and CDR2 is FQNEAQ (reference sequence). This CDR3 is 11 amino acids long. The CDR3 sequence is CASSRQWPAVF. The CDR3 region has the DNA TGTGCCAGCAGCCGACAGTGGCCCGCCGTCTTC.

The chain is built from TRBV28 and TRBJ1-6, with D unresolved. V lost 3 bases and J 10 bases, leaving 13 bases between the germline ends. The CDR3 covers 14 residues. Per the germline V gene, CDR1 is MDHEN and CDR2 is SYDVKM. CDR3 nucleotide sequence: TGTGCCAGCAGTTTGGAGGGCGGGCAATCACCCCTCCACTTT. Protein product: CASSLEGGQSPLHF.

This chain uses TRBV4-1 with TRBJ2-3; 7 bases match TRBD2. Looked up from germline, CDR1 is MGHRA and CDR2 is YSYEKL. The CDR3 covers 15 residues. The junction had 4 bases not matched to a gene; V was cut back by 3 bases and J by 1 base. Here the CDR3 reads CASSQATSGTDTQYF. CDR3 DNA sequence: TGCGCCAGCAGCCAGGCTACTAGCGGCACAGATACGCAGTATTTT.

This chain uses TRBV18 with TRBJ2-3; the match to TRBD1 covers 9 bases. V was pared by 4 bases and J by 3 bases, with 11 bases of the junction left unmatched. This CDR3 has 17 amino acids. Germline loops: CDR1 KGHSH, CDR2 LQKENI. This chain's CDR3 is CASSRTGGLRETDTQYF. CDR3 in DNA: TGTGCCAGCTCACGAACAGGGGGCCTCCGAGAGACAGATACGCAGTATTTT.

The chain combines TRBV2 with TRBJ1-5; D is ambiguous. The length of the CDR3 is 12 residues. V was trimmed by 6 bases and J by 3 bases, leaving 6 bases between them. Per germline, CDR1 SNHLY and CDR2 FYNNEI. CDR3 region: CASSLNNQPQHF. The DNA for the CDR3 is TGTGCCAGCAGCCTAAACAATCAGCCCCAGCATTTT.